The T cell receptor (beta chain) under discussion was sequenced for a study of technical replicates of blood from several donors. CDR3 length: 12 amino acids. The V gene's germline CDR1 is MNHEY and CDR2 SVGAGI. Trimming shortened V by 6 bases and J by 6 bases, and 12 bases separated the two germline ends. Measured with immunoSEQ multiplex PCR; TCRdb has only the in-frame clones, and not every one. The sample yields tens of thousands of clones, approximately 87% seen once. The TCR originated in a human donor in good health. Some clones in this sample may be carry-over from other donors' samples. The rearrangement links TRBV6-5 to TRBJ2-7, with a weak D call TRBD1 (5 bases). The sequenced sample consisted of PBMCs. The CDR3 here is CASSRQHGEQYF. The CDR3, as DNA: TGTGCCAGCAGCCGACAGCACGGCGAGCAGTACTTC.